This T cell receptor (beta chain) was obtained from a study of OX40 agonist ivuxolimab in advanced cancers. General study findings and limits: Antigen specificity was not determined for the expanded peripheral T cells.

TCRdb's copy holds only in-frame clones and misses some; the assay was immunoSEQ multiplex PCR. The sample consists of about 48,000 clones, roughly 87% of them appearing once. As to this clone: Its matching antigen is unknown.

Per the germline V gene, CDR1 is SEHNR and CDR2 is FQNEAQ (reference sequence). The V end lost 1 base, the J end lost 5 bases, and 9 bases lay between the germline ends. The CDR3 is 14 residues long. The receptor was isolated from an adult with an advanced solid tumor such as melanoma, head and neck, liver or kidney cancer. The sample consisted of CD4+ or CD8+ T cells sorted from blood, taken in a trial of the OX40 agonist ivuxolimab. The J gene is TRBJ2-1, the V gene TRBV7-9; D ambiguous. CDR3 sequence: CASSLVNEDNEQFF. The CDR3 DNA is TGTGCCAGCAGCTTAGTTAATGAAGACAATGAGCAGTTCTTC. The complete variable domain, with remaining parts taken from reference TRBV7-9 and TRBJ2-1, reads DTGVSQNPRHKITKRGQNVTFRCDPISEHNRLYWYRQTLGQGPEFLTYFQNEAQLEKSRLLSDRFSAERPKGSFSTLEIQRTEQGDSAMYLCASSLVNEDNEQFFGPGTRLTVL.